The clone carrying this T cell receptor (beta chain) has a single count. These data originate in a study of blood T cell repertoires in COVID-19. CDR3 length equals 16 residues. V was shortened by 4 bases and J by 0 bases, with 13 bases between the two germline ends. TCRdb keeps only in-frame clones here, not all; method: immunoSEQ multiplex PCR. The table has more than 200,000 clones, 86% seen once. Sequenced sample: peripheral blood. The clonotype was recovered from a man aged 25-45 years with active or convalescent COVID-19. V usage is TRBV6-7 and J usage is TRBJ1-3; D perhaps matches TRBD1 (5 bases). TRBV6-7 is flagged as an ORF with uncertain function. The CDR3 reads CASSCLDTRSGNTIYF. In DNA form, the CDR3 reads TGTGCCAGCAGTTGCCTGGACACACGCTCTGGAAACACCATATATTTT.